This T cell receptor (beta chain) was retrieved from a study of blood T cell repertoires in COVID-19. Across the whole study: PBMCs, B-cell-depleted T cells, or T cells were the source of the cDNA or gDNA that made up the material.

The V end lost 6 bases, the J end lost 4 bases, and 6 bases lay between the germline ends. This CDR3 has 12 amino acids. Germline CDR1 and CDR2: MNHNY and SVGAGI (reference sequence). Some clones are missing from TCRdb's copy, which holds only in-frame ones; the method was immunoSEQ multiplex PCR. Here the sample spans approximately 360,000 clones, around 87% being singletons. V is TRBV6-6 and J is TRBJ2-2, with TRBD2 as a possible D gene (6 bases). Sequencing used peripheral blood. The sequence derives from a man younger than 30 with active or convalescent COVID-19. The CDR3 reads CASRGGTGELFF. For the CDR3, the DNA is TGTGCCAGCAGGGGGGGCACCGGGGAGCTGTTTTTT.